The next 10 T cell receptor beta chains were all read from a single sample in a study of blood T cell repertoires in COVID-19. The assay was immunoSEQ multiplex PCR, and TCRdb's table has in-frame clones only and misses some. The sample yields about 64,000 clones, 65% to 80% seen once. Sequencing was performed on peripheral blood. The source is a human donor in a cohort sampled during active COVID-19.

The chain carries TRBV30 and TRBJ1-2; TRBD1 matches 9 bases. V was pared by 2 bases and J by 6 bases, with 7 bases of the junction left unmatched. The germline V gene encodes CDR1 GTSNPN and CDR2 SVGIG (reference sequence). The CDR3 has 14 residues. In nucleotides, the CDR3 is TGTGCCTGGAGTCCCGACAGGGGGTTCGATGGCTACACCTTC. As protein: CAWSPDRGFDGYTF.

J is TRBJ1-5 and V is TRBV28; the match to TRBD1 covers 7 bases. The germline gives CDR1 MDHEN, CDR2 SYDVKM. This CDR3 comprises 15 residues. With 0 bases clipped from V and 1 base from J, the junction kept 0 bases outside the gene matches. As DNA, the CDR3 is TGTGCCAGCAGTTTATGGGACAGGAGCAATCAGCCCCAGCATTTT. Translated, it gives CASSLWDRSNQPQHF.

The V call is TRBV5-1, the J call TRBJ2-3; 8 nucleotides agree with TRBD2. The CDR3 covers 15 residues. CDR1 and CDR2 from the germline V gene are SGHRS and YFSETQ. V dropped 7 bases and J dropped 4; count of bases not matched to a gene: 11. CDR3 bases: TGCGCCAGCTCCACAAGGCGGGGGGAATCAGATACGCAGTATTTT. Translation: CASSTRRGESDTQYF.

This clone was observed once. The chain employs TRBV7-2 and TRBJ2-7, with a tentative D call TRBD2 (6 bases). Germline V gives CDR1 SGHTA, CDR2 FQGNSA. Trimming took off 3 bases at V and 0 bases at J, with 9 bases between the two ends. The CDR3 is 14 amino acids. In nucleotides, the CDR3 is TGTGCCAGCAGCTTTGGGAGGATCTCCTACGAGCAGTACTTC. Its protein product is CASSFGRISYEQYF.

The chain carries TRBV6-1 and TRBJ1-4; 8 bases are shared with TRBD1. The junction had 4 bases not matched to a gene; V was cut back by 2 bases and J by 5 bases. CDR1 is MNHNS and CDR2 is SASEGT in the germline V gene. CDR3 length: 15 amino acids. CDR3 residues: CASSELQGGNEKLFF. As DNA, the CDR3 is TGTGCCAGCAGTGAATTACAGGGGGGGAATGAAAAACTGTTTTTT.

V is TRBV6-6 and J is TRBJ1-1; 10 positions agree with TRBD1. This CDR3 has 16 residues. After removal of 6 bases from V and 1 base from J, the junction contained 8 bases not matched to a gene. CDR1 MNHNY and CDR2 SVGAGI come from the germline V gene (reference sequence). The CDR3 loop is CASRTPGQGTNTEAFF. The CDR3 nucleotides are TGTGCCAGCAGGACCCCGGGACAGGGGACGAACACTGAAGCTTTCTTT.

The genes are TRBV21-1 and TRBJ2-2; the DNA was not used to check the table's D call, TRBD2. TRBV21-1 is a pseudogene. This CDR3 is 20 amino acids long. CDR3 sequence: CASSKAPRRRLEFNTGELFF. CDR3 nucleotide sequence: TGTGCCAGCAGCAAAGCGCCCCGCCGTCGACTGGAGTTTAACACCGGGGAGCTGTTTTTT.

This clone was detected only a few times. This chain uses TRBV4-1 with TRBJ2-7; D is perhaps TRBD2 (5 bases). Trimming cost V 1 base and J 2 bases, with 18 bases left between them. The CDR3 sequence is 17 residues long. Germline CDR1 is MGHRA and CDR2 is YSYEKL. The CDR3, as DNA: TGCGCCAGCAGCCAAGCTCGTTCTGGCCTAGCTACCTACGAGCAGTACTTC. This encodes CASSQARSGLATYEQYF.

V gene TRBV6-5 combines with J gene TRBJ1-5; D gene ambiguous. The CDR3 is 12 amino acids. CDR1 is MNHEY and CDR2 is SVGAGI in the germline V gene. Trimming cost V 7 bases and J 3 bases, with 7 bases left between them. The CDR3 coding sequence is TGTGCCAGCAACAGAGACAATCAGCCCCAGCATTTT. Translating it yields CASNRDNQPQHF.

The chain combines TRBV6-1 with TRBJ2-1; 13 positions match TRBD2. The CDR3 loop spans 18 amino acids. The junction had 10 bases not matched to a gene; V was cut back by 4 bases and J by 4 bases. Germline V lookup: CDR1 MNHNS, CDR2 SASEGT. The CDR3 region has the DNA TGTGCCAGCAGTGCCTATACTAGCGGGGGGGCCTTATACAATGAGCAGTTCTTC. Amino acids: CASSAYTSGGALYNEQFF.